This T cell receptor beta chain was captured in a study of T-cell memory formation after mild COVID-19. Barcoded TCR alpha and TCR beta cDNA libraries with UMIs came from 5'RACE using constant-segment primers. TCRdb reprocessed the 5' RACE reads via MiXCR and lists one record per CDR3 protein. The table lists roughly 250,000 distinct CDR3 sequences, about a sixth of them singletons. The CDR3 sequence is 15 residues long. Points from the study as a whole: Detection of some responders pre-infection suggested pre-existing cross-reactive memory T cells participated.

Points on this clonotype: The antigen is unknown. The junction and the germline gene differ at one end; a read error may be behind it.

The sequence was collected from a man younger than 35 who had mild COVID-19 (a few samples of this study predate the infection). Cell type and time point are not known. The V gene is TRBV12-3 or TRBV12-4, the J gene TRBJ2-3, with TRBD1 matching 7 bases. The sample taken for sequencing was PBMCs or a T cell subset sorted from them (not recorded which). CDR3 coding DNA: TGTGACAGCAGTTTCCGGGACAGAAGCACAGATACGCAGTATTTT. Translation: CDSSFRDRSTDTQYF.